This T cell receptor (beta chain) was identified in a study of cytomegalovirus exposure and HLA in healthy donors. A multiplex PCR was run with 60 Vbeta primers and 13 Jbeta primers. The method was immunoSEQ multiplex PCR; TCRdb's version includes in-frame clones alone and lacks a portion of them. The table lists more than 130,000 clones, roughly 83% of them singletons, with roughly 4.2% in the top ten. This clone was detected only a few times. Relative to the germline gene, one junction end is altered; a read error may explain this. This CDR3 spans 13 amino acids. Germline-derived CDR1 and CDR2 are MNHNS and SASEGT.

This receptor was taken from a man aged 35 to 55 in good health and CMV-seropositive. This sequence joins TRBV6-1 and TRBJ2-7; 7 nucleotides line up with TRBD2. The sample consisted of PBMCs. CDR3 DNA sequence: TGTGCCAGCAGGGGCGGGAGCACCCACGAGCCGTACTTC. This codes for CASRGGSTHEPYF.